This T cell receptor beta chain came from a study of long-term antiretroviral therapy in people with HIV (dated by TCRdb to 2022 to 2024). For the wider study: The earliest samples were collected approximately a decade before the 2015 WHO recommendation for immediate ART, a period when ART was typically delayed until CD4 counts fell. No cross-contamination during QIAcube processing was seen in test extractions of a monoclonal T-cell line run alongside a few dozen polyclonal samples. A retrospective serial study tested whether changes in peripheral blood TRB repertoire composition and diversity were associated with ART initiation and durable HIV suppression. Among the roughly 30 participants with HIV, about 11 were female. From 30 to 35 adults with confirmed HIV infection, the cohort provided under 250 cryopreserved PBMC samples, gathered serially across a mean of around six years (range 1-12). Points the paper makes about the study in general: At every time point, the repertoire was dominated by expanded TRB clones first identified before ART initiation, although this dominance fluctuated and, in many PLHIV, declined after ART. No data were available on ART adherence, viral resistance or therapy changes, limiting inferences about post-ART repertoire changes. Compared with controls, HIV repertoires had narrower CDR3 length ranges, and the network structure pointed to an antigen-experienced repertoire that shifted only slightly toward naive after ART. The samples were dated from about 2003 to 2017, and the ART regimens that were used may be less effective than current ART regimens. Because pre-ART samples had limited cell numbers, unsorted PBMC were profiled rather than sorted CD4+ and CD8+ T cells. ART initiation was associated with a significant increase in TRB diversity, but diversity stayed significantly below transplant donor controls even after long-term ART. Owing to limited PBMC availability, only the TCR beta chain was sequenced, without alpha chain pairing.

Participants were included only if at least one PBMC sample before ART initiation and at least two post-ART samples were available. Every participant with HIV received treatment in the United States of America. Cryopreserved samples of roughly 0.85-11 million PBMC were thawed and washed before DNA extraction. At the time of the earliest PBMC sample, participants with HIV were aged between about 20 and 55 years. Each participant contributed PBMC samples from 1-4 timepoints before ART initiation and 2-8 timepoints after ART initiation, with a median of 7 samples. For every participant, serial HIV viral load, CD4+ T-cell count, ART history and demographic data were obtained. Genomic DNA was extracted from unsorted PBMC with a Qiagen kit on a QIAcube, with processing performed in batches of 12 samples. The immunoSEQ hsTCRB v3.0 assay was used at survey level resolution to sequence the TRB variable region. TRB sequencing targeted a depth of 40,000-50,000 T-cell genomes per sample. Pooled TRB libraries were sequenced on an Illumina MiSeq with a v3 150-cycle kit. Processing in the source paper ran as follows. Analysis of repertoires was carried out in R inside a reproducible Nextflow workflow spanning QC, data transformation and analysis. LymphoSeq2, an R package for exploring AIRR-Seq data, was used to implement the custom analyses. Four samples that produced fewer than 5000 total TRB sequences were removed, so 200 or so HIV repertoires were analyzed. Among the 180 to 200 retained HIV repertoires, about 60 were collected before ART initiation and around 130 were collected after ART initiation. Repertoires were downsampled to 5000 TRB nucleotide sequences, with summary statistics averaged over 100 downsampling iterations. Only TRB sequences with CDR3 regions of at least seven amino acids were retained for analysis. Diversity was assessed using a clonality score derived from Shannon entropy and using the Gini coefficient. In repertoire networks, the top 5000 CDR3 amino acid sequences were linked whenever an edit distance of one separated two sequences. For TRB CDR3 amino acid sequences, antigen specificity groups and MHC restriction were predicted with GLIPH2. Known CMV, EBV, HIV or tissue antigen associations were flagged by matching CDR3 amino acid sequences against VDJdb and McPAS-TCR. Pre-ART, post-ART and control groups were compared with Wilcoxon signed-rank tests and Holm-Bonferroni correction. TCRdb provides this immuneACCESS table in a form limited to in-frame rearrangements. Some clones are lacking; in checked studies, under half of them reflect an unresolved V gene, and why the rest are absent is not known. That table supplies the V and J calls and clone size; D and trimming were determined from the DNA. The sample table records roughly 24,000 clones; approximately 80% of these occur just once. The ten largest account for more than 10% of the sample.

Germline trimming amounts to 4 bases on V and 1 base on J, with 5 as the count of junction bases outside the gene matches. Including cysteine and phenylalanine, the CDR3 has 16 amino acids. Of the read, only the CDR3 DNA is kept; its 48 bases are in frame from base 1. Per the germline V gene, SGDLS is the CDR1 and YYNGEE is the CDR2. Notes on this clone: Its antigen is currently not known. No much larger clonotype is one base removed from it; base qualities were not supplied.

The sequencing here drew on unsorted PBMCs, taken 1.6 years after starting antiretroviral therapy. This clonotype originated in a man aged 40-55 years with HIV. This chain joins TRBV9 to TRBJ1-4; 9 bases in the junction line up with TRBD1. The DNA reads TGTGCCAGCAGCCCCGAGACAGGGGGAACTAATGAAAAACTGTTTTTT. The translation is CASSPETGGTNEKLFF. Reference TRBV9 and TRBJ1-4 genes cover what lies past the CDR3, so the full variable domain is DSGVTQTPKHLITATGQRVTLRCSPRSGDLSVYWYQQSLDQGLQFLIQYYNGEERAKGNILERFSAQQFPDLHSELNLSSLELGDSALYFCASSPETGGTNEKLFFGSGTQLSVL.